These 3 T cell receptor beta chains share one sample of origin, sequenced in a study of STAT5B mutations in CD4+ large granular lymphocyte leukemia (dated by TCRdb to between 2021 and 2024). The library relied on the immunoSEQ multiplex PCR assay. TCRdb limited this immuneACCESS table to in-frame rearrangements with V and J called. A share of clones is missing; checked studies link under half to unresolved V genes, and the rest is unexplained. This sample comprises some 34,000 clones, around four fifths of them detected only once. The ten most abundant clones make up less than 0.3% of the sample. The source material was CD4+ T cells from blood buffy coats. The receptors stem from a human donor in good health.

The CDR3 loop reads CASSLGTNYGYTF. CDR3 nucleotides: TGTGCCAGCTCACTCGGGACGAACTATGGCTACACCTTC. The chain employs TRBV18 and TRBJ1-2, with TRBD1 as a possible D gene (5 bases). CDR1 KGHSH and CDR2 LQKENI come from the germline V gene. V gave up 4 bases and J gave up 2 bases, with 8 bases separating them. The CDR3 contains 13 residues.

The chain recombines TRBV6-5 with TRBJ1-2; D call uncertain. V was clipped by 8 bases and J by 1 base, with 17 bases between them. Per the germline V gene, CDR1 is MNHEY and CDR2 is SVGAGI. CDR3 size: 15 residues. CDR3 amino acids: CASQRGGQFNYGYTF. Here the CDR3 DNA reads TGTGCCAGCCAAAGAGGAGGCCAATTTAACTATGGCTACACCTTC.

The chain uses TRBV2 and TRBJ1-2; the D gene is possibly TRBD1 (6 bases). In germline, CDR1 is SNHLY, CDR2 FYNNEI. Deletions cut 6 bases from V and 4 bases from J, with 21 bases between. The CDR3 runs to 16 residues. CDR3 sequence: CASSEIQGELSYGYTF. The CDR3 DNA is TGTGCCAGCAGCGAGATACAGGGAGAACTTAGCTATGGCTACACCTTC.